Here is one TCR beta chain with its context. Its antigen is still unknown. There are no base qualities to consult, and no much larger clone falls within one base. The CDR3 runs 15 residues from the cysteine to the phenylalanine. CDR3 DNA is the only sequence kept; it has 45 bases, read in frame from the first base. CDR1 and CDR2, looked up from the germline V gene, are SGHDN and FVKESK. V is cut by 4 bases and J by 0 bases, and the space between the germline ends is 10 bases. The sample was run on an Illumina HiSeq 2500. Quantitative 5'-RACE with molecular barcodes was the method used to prepare the TCR beta libraries. In the original analysis: A new computational method, built on a probabilistic model of VDJ rearrangement, was used to identify disease-linked TCR variants. The public sequencing data were trimmed at Q25 with fastp and processed into clonotypes with MiXCR by TCRdb, which kept only in-frame beta chains. Every distinct CDR3 protein forms one entry, paired with its most common genes and DNA. The V and J calls shown here were made by TCRdb, not taken from the authors' results. This sample has fewer than 550,000 distinct CDR3 sequences in its table, and approximately 5.3% of those were observed once. The biggest ten clones account for roughly 3.2% of the sample.

This sample is drawn from a study of CD8 T cells in ankylosing spondylitis (dated by TCRdb to the late 2010s). Study-level background: To find TCR variants linked to disease, the study profiled T cell receptor beta repertoires in ankylosing spondylitis patients and healthy donors. The full study cohort comprised 25 ankylosing spondylitis patients and approximately 100 healthy donors. Samples of peripheral blood were taken, and for ankylosing spondylitis patients, synovial fluid was collected as well. Study-level results and caveats: Some TCR beta motif variants had previously been reported in synovial fluid and blood of reactive arthritis patients, which suggested common disease-initiation mechanisms. Blood from ankylosing spondylitis patients appeared to be characterized by a TCR beta motif made up of several highly homologous amino acid variants. The disease-linked clones were reported as significantly enriched in matched synovial fluid samples from ankylosing spondylitis patients. In peripheral blood, the disease-linked clones were found at relatively low frequencies and had a CD8+ phenotype.

Sequenced input: blood, either unsorted or a sorted T cell fraction (not recorded which). The origin of this receptor is a male donor with ankylosing spondylitis. The sequence joins TRBV14 to TRBJ2-1; no D gene is confidently identified. The DNA sequence is as follows: TGTGCCAGCAGCCTACAGAGTCGCTCCTACAATGAGCAGTTCTTC. This gives the protein CASSLQSRSYNEQFF.